This is a list of T cell receptor beta chains from one sample in a study of T cell responses to AZD1222 COVID-19 vaccine. Repertoires were generated with immunoSEQ multiplex PCR, while TCRdb's copy carries only in-frame clones and drops some. The sample includes around 99,000 clones, roughly 90% of them seen just once. The sample was peripheral blood, taken on day 0 of AZD1222 vaccination. The receptors derive from an adult in good health. Each CDR3 is given without its conserved first and last residue. Clone size is given for some rows only: seen once, a few or many times, or a class if the clone is expanded.

j_gene | v_gene | abundance | CDR3aa
TRBJ2-1 | TRBV28 | few | ASSAGFRDRNYNEQF
TRBJ2-3 | TRBV27 | - | ASSLGLDTDTQY
TRBJ2-7 | TRBV12-3/TRBV12-4 | - | ASRQGGAYEQY
TRBJ2-7 | TRBV13 | - | ASSIYREPHEQY
TRBJ1-2 | TRBV14 | - | ASSLAGLNYGYT
TRBJ2-7 | TRBV7-9 | - | ASSLVLAGGDEQY
TRBJ2-3 | TRBV7-3 | - | ASSPRGAGGTDTQY
TRBJ1-1 | TRBV6-5 | once | ASSQTQGAWAEAF
TRBJ2-1 | TRBV27 | few | ASRLLAGVRNNEQF
TRBJ1-1 | TRBV7-8 | - | ASRHRQGGMGTEAF
TRBJ2-3 | TRBV14 | - | ASSYYTGGGGDTQY
TRBJ2-2 | TRBV7-2 | few | ASSLGNVITGELF
TRBJ2-7 | TRBV5-6 | - | ASSFDRGTVEQY
TRBJ1-2 | TRBV12-3/TRBV12-4 | - | ASSRRTYGYT
TRBJ2-7 | TRBV6-5 | once | ASSYSIIGAYEQY
TRBJ2-1 | TRBV7-9 | few | ASSPRQNEQF
TRBJ2-6 | TRBV18 | - | ASSPPAGANVLT
TRBJ1-2 | TRBV20-1 | - | SAEPNYGYT
TRBJ1-3 | TRBV4-3 | - | ASRLSLADSGNTIY